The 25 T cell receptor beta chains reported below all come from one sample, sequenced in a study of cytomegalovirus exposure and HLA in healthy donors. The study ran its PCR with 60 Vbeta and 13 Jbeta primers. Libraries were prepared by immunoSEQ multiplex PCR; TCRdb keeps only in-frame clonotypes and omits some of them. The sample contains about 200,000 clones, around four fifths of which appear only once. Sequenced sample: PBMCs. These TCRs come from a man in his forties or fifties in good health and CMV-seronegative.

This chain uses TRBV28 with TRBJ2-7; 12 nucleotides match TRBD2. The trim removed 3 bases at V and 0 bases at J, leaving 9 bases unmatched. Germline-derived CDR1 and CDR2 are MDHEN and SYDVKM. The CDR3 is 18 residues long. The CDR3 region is CASSFEASGRASSYEQYF. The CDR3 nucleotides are TGTGCCAGCAGTTTTGAGGCTAGCGGGAGGGCCAGCTCCTACGAGCAGTACTTC.

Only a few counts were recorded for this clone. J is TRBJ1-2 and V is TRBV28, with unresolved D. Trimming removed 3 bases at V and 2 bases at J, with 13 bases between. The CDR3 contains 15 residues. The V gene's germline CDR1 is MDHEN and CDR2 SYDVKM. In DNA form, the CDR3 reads TGTGCCAGCAGTTTTGAATCAGATCCCAACTATGGCTACACCTTC. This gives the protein CASSFESDPNYGYTF.

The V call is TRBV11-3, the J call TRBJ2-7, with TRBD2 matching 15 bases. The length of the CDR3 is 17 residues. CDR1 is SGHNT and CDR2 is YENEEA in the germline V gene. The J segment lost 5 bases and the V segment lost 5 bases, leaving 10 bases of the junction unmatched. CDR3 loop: CASSPAGLAGGSHEQYF. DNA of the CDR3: TGTGCCAGCAGCCCCGCGGGACTAGCGGGAGGTAGCCACGAGCAGTACTTC.

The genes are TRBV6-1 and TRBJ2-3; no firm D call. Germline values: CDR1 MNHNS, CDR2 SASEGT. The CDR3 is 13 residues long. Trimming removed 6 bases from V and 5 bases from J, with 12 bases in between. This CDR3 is CASSAKAVDTQYF. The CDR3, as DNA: TGTGCCAGCAGCGCTAAGGCGGTAGATACGCAGTATTTT.

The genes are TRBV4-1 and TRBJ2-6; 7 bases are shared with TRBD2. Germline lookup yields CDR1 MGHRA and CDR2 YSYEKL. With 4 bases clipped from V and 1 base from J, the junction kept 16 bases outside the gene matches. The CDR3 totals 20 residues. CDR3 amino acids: CASSRLVMSGTRSGANVLTF. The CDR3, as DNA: TGCGCCAGCAGCCGCCTGGTTATGAGCGGGACCCGGTCTGGGGCCAACGTCCTGACTTTC.

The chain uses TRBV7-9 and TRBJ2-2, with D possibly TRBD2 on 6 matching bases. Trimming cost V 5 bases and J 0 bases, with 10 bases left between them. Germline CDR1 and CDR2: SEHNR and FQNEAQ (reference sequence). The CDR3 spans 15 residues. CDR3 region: CASSARESNTGELFF. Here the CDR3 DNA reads TGTGCCAGCAGCGCCCGGGAGTCGAACACCGGGGAGCTGTTTTTT. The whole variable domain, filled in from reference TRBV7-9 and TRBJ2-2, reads DTGVSQNPRHKITKRGQNVTFRCDPISEHNRLYWYRQTLGQGPEFLTYFQNEAQLEKSRLLSDRFSAERPKGSFSTLEIQRTEQGDSAMYLCASSARESNTGELFFGEGSRLTVL.

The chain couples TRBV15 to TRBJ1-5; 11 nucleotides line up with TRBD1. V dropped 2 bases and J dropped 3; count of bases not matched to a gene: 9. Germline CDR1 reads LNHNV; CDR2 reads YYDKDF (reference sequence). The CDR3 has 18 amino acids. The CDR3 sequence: CATSRTSGTGGPNQPQHF. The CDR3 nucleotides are TGTGCCACCAGCAGAACGTCCGGGACAGGGGGTCCCAATCAGCCCCAGCATTTT.

The CDR3 region has the DNA TGCGCCAGCAGCTCCAACCCCGGCAGGACCTACGAGCAGTACTTC. It encodes CASSSNPGRTYEQYF. The V and J genes are TRBV5-1 and TRBJ2-7; D is undetermined. Germline CDR1 reads SGHRS; CDR2 reads YFSETQ. The ends were cut back, 3 bases at V and 2 bases at J, with 15 bases in the middle. The CDR3 totals 15 residues.

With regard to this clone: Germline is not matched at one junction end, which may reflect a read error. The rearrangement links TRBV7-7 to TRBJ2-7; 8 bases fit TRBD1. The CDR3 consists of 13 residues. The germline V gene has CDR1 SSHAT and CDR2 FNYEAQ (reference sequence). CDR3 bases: TGTGCTAGCAGCAACGACAGGGGAGGCGAGCAGTACTTC. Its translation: CASSNDRGGEQYF.

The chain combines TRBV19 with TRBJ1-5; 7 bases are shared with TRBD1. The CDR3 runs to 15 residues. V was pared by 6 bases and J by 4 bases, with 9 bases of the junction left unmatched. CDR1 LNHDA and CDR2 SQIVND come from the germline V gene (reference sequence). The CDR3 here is CASSPFPQGNQPQHF. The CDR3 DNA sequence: TGTGCCAGTAGCCCTTTCCCACAGGGGAATCAGCCCCAGCATTTT.

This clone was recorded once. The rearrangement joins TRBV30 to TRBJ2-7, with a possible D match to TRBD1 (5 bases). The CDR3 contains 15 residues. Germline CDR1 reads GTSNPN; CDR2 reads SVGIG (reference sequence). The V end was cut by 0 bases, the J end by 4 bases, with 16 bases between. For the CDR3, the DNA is TGTGCCTGGAGTGTACAAGGGGCAGGGCGGTACGAGCAGTACTTC. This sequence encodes CAWSVQGAGRYEQYF.

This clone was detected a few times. The CDR3 spells CASSPWRGQNTEAFF. DNA for the CDR3: TGTGCCAGCTCACCATGGAGGGGGCAGAACACTGAAGCTTTCTTT. The V call is TRBV18, the J call TRBJ1-1, with 7 bases fitting TRBD1. Per germline, CDR1 KGHSH and CDR2 LQKENI. The CDR3 loop spans 15 amino acids. The ends lost 2 bases at V and 1 base at J; junction bases unmatched: 4.

Written as DNA, the CDR3 is TGTGCCAGCAGTGAAAGTCAGGCATATAGCAATCAGCCCCAGCATTTT. The encoded protein is CASSESQAYSNQPQHF. The chain carries TRBV2 and TRBJ1-5, with no clear D. Germline V gene sequence: CDR1 SNHLY, CDR2 FYNNEI. This CDR3 region has 16 residues. The V gene lost 2 bases and the J gene lost 0 bases, with 11 bases spanning the gap.

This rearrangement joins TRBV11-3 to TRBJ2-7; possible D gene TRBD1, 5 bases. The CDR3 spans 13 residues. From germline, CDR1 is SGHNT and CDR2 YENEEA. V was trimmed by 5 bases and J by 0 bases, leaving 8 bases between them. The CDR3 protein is CASSPQGSYEQYF. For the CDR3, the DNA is TGTGCCAGCAGCCCCCAGGGCTCCTACGAGCAGTACTTC.

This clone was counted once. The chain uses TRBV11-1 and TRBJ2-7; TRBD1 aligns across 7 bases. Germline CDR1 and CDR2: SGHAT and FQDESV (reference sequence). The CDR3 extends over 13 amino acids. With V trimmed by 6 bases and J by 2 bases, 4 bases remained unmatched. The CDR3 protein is CASSWTGTYEQYF. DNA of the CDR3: TGTGCCAGCAGTTGGACAGGCACCTACGAGCAGTACTTC. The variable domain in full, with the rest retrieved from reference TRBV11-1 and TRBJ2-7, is EAEVAQSPRYKITEKSQAVAFWCDPISGHATLYWYRQILGQGPELLVQFQDESVVDDSQLPKDRFSAERLKGVDSTLKIQPAELGDSAMYLCASSWTGTYEQYFGPGTRLTVT.

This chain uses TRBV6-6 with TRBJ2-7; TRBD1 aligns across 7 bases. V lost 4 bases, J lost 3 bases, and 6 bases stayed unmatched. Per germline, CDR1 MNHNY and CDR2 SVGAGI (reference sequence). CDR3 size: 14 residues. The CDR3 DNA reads TGTGCCAGCAGTTTCTTCCGGGACAGCTACGAGCAGTACTTC. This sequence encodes CASSFFRDSYEQYF.

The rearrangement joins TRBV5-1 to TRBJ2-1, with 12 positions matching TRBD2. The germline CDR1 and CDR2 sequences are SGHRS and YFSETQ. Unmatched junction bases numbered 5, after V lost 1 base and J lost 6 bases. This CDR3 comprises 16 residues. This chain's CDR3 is CASSLSGTSGFNEQFF. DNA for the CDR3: TGCGCCAGCAGCTTGTCCGGGACTAGCGGGTTCAATGAGCAGTTCTTC.

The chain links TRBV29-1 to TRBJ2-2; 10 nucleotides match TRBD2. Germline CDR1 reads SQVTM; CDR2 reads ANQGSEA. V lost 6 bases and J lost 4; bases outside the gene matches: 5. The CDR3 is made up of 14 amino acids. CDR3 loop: CSVGASGGTGELFF. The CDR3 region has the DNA TGCAGCGTAGGGGCTAGCGGGGGCACCGGGGAGCTGTTTTTT.

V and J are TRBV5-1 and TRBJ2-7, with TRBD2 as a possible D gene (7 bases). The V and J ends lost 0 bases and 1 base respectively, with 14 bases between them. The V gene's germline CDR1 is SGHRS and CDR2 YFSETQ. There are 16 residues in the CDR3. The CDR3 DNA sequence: TGCGCCAGCAGCTTGGGGGGGCGGGAGCCTTCCTACGAGCAGTACTTC. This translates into CASSLGGREPSYEQYF.

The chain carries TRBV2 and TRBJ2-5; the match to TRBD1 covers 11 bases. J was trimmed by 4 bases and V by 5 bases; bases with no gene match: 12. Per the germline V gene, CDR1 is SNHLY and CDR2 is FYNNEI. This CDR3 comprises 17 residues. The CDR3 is CASSIRTGTGGRETQYF. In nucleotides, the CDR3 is TGTGCCAGCAGTATTAGAACCGGGACAGGGGGTAGAGAGACCCAGTACTTC.

The chain's CDR3 is CASSSQSAGYTF. Written as DNA, the CDR3 is TGTGCCAGCAGTTCCCAGTCTGCTGGCTACACCTTC. V and J are TRBV6-5 and TRBJ1-2, with unresolved D. The germline CDR1 and CDR2 sequences are MNHEY and SVGAGI. The CDR3 loop spans 12 amino acids. V was pared by 4 bases and J by 7 bases, with 10 bases between.

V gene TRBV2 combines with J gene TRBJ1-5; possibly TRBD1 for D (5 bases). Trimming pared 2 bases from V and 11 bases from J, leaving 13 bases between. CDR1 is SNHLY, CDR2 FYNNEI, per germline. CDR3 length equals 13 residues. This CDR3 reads CASSENGGSAQHF. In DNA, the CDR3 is TGTGCCAGCAGTGAAAACGGGGGATCGGCCCAGCATTTT.

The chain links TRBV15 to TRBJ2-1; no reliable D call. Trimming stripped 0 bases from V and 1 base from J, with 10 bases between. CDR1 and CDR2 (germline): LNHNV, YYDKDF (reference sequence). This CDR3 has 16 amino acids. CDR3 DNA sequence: TGTGCCACCAGCAGAGATTTCAGTATTTCCTACAATGAGCAGTTCTTC. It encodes CATSRDFSISYNEQFF. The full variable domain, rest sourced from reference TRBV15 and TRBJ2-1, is DAMVIQNPRYQVTQFGKPVTLSCSQTLNHNVMYWYQQKSSQAPKLLFHYYDKDFNNEADTPDNFQSRRPNTSFCFLDIRSPGLGDTAMYLCATSRDFSISYNEQFFGPGTRLTVL.

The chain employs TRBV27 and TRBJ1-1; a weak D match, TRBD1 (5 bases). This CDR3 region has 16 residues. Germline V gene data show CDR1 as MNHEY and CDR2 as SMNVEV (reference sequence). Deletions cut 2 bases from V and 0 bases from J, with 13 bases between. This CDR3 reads CASSLGVGRLNTEAFF. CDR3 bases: TGTGCCAGCAGTTTAGGCGTGGGGCGGCTGAACACTGAAGCTTTCTTT.

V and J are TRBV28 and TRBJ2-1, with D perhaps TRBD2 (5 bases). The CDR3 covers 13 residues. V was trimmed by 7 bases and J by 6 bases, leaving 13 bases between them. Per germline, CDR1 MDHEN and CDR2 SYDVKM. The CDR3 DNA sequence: TGTGCCAGCAAGAGATCGGGGATCAATGAGCAGTTCTTC. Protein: CASKRSGINEQFF.